Detailed here is one T cell receptor beta chain. By share, this clone ranks as hyperexpanded (1% or more). Its recognized antigen is unknown. Base qualities are not provided; no much larger clone lies one nucleotide away. The germline V gene (reference sequence) gives CDR1 as MNHEY and CDR2 as SMNVEV. The CDR3 holds 14 amino acids from the cysteine to the phenylalanine. Just CDR3 DNA is preserved here, 42 bases in frame from base 1. V ends up 5 bases short and J 1 base short, with an unmatched junction base count of 3. TCRbeta CDR3 regions were amplified from genomic DNA by means of the immunoSEQ Assay, a bias-controlled multiplex PCR. From the authors' description of their analysis: Within the assay, amplification of reference gene primers was used to estimate how many nucleated cells each sample contained. Sequence reads were collapsed and filtered to measure the absolute abundance of every unique TCRbeta CDR3 rearrangement. For each sample, productive Simpson clonality was calculated as the square root of Simpson's diversity index over productive rearrangements. Here the immuneACCESS table is served through TCRdb, limited to in-frame sequences with V and J called. Missing clones are a known gap in these copies; in checked studies unresolved V genes cover under half, and the rest lacks a known reason. V, J and clone size are taken as reported in that table, and D and trimming were inferred from the DNA itself. A total of around 60,000 clones appear in this sample, more than 60% of them only once. Around 19% of the sample belongs to the ten largest clones.

The sample is drawn from a study of blood T cell repertoires in COVID-19 (TCRdb year 2020). For the wider study: Samples covering the acute and convalescent phases of COVID-19 were provided by collaborators in the United States, Italy and Spain. A de-identified subject ID, COVID-19 status, age in years and sex were almost always included in the sample metadata. The repertoires were released in a freely available public database intended as a resource for research on the immune response to SARS-CoV-2. The prospective study material was composed of cDNA or gDNA derived from T cells, B-cell-depleted T cells, or PBMCs. Deeply sampled blood TCRbeta repertoires from subjects exposed to, actively infected with, or recovered from COVID-19 were included in the dataset. The samples were drawn from two sources: the first 160 participants of the ongoing ImmuneRACE study, and over 950 subjects contributed by 6 global collaborators. Where available, HLA class I and class II types were taken from metadata supplied by the sample provider and were not determined by assay-based typing.

General study outcomes and caveats: The amount of clinical and demographic metadata varied by source and participant and was provided uncurated.

The collaborating institutions used their own protocols to collect whole blood in K2EDTA tubes. For TCRbeta analysis, collaborators shipped samples in one of three forms: frozen whole blood, isolated PBMCs, or DNA extracted from either of those sample types. The clonotype was recovered from a woman in her fifties or sixties with active or convalescent COVID-19. The material sequenced was peripheral blood. The chain is encoded by TRBV27 joined to TRBJ1-1, with 8 central nucleotides matching TRBD1. DNA sequence: TGTGCCAGCAGTAAGACAGGGGAGAACACTGAAGCTTTCTTT. This gives the protein CASSKTGENTEAFF.